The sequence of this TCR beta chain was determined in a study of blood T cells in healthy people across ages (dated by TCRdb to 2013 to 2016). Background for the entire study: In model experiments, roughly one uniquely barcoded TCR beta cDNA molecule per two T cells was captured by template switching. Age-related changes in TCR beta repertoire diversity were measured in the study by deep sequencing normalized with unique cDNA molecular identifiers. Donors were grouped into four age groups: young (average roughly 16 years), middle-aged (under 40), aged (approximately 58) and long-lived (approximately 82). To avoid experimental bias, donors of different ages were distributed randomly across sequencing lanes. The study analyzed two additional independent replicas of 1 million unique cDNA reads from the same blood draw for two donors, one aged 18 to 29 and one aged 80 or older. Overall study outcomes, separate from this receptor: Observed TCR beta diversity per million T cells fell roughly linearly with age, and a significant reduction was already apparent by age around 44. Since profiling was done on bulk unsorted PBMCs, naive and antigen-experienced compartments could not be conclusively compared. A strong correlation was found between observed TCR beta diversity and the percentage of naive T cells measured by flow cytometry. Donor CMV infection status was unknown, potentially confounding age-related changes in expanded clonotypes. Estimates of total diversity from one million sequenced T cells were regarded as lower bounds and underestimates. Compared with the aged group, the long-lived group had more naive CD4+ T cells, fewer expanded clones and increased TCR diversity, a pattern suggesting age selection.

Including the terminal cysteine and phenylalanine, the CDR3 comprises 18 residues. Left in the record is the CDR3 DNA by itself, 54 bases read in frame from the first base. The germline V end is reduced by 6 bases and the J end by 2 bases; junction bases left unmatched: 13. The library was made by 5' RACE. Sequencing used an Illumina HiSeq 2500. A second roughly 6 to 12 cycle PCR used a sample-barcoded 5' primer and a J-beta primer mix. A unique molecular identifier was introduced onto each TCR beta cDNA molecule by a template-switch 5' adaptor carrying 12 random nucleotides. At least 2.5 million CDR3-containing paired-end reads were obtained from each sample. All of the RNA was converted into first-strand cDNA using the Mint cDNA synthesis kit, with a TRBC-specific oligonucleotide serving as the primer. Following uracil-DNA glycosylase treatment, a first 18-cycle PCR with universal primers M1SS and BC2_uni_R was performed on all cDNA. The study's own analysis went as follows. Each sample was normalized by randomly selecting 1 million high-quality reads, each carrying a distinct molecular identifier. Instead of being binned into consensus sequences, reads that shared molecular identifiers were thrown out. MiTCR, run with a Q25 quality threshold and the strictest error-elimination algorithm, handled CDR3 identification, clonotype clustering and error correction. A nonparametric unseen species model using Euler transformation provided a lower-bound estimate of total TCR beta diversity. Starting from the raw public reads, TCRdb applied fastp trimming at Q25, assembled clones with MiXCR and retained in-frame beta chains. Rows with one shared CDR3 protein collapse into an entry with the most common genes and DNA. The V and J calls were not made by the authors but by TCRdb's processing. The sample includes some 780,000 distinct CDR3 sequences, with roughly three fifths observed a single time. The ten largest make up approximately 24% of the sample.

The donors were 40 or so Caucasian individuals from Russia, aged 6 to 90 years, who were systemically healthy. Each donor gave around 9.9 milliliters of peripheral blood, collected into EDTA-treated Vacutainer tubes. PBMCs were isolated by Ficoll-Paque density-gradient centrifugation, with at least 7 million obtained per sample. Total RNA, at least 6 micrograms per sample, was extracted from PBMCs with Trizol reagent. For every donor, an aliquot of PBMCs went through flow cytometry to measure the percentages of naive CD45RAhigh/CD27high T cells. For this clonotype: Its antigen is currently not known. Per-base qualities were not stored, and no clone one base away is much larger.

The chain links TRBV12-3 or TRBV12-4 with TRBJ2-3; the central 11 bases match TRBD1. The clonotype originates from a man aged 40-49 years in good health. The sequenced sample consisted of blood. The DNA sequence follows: TGTGCCAGCAGACCCCGGACAGGGGGCGTTTTCCCCACAGATACGCAGTATTTT. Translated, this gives CASRPRTGGVFPTDTQYF.